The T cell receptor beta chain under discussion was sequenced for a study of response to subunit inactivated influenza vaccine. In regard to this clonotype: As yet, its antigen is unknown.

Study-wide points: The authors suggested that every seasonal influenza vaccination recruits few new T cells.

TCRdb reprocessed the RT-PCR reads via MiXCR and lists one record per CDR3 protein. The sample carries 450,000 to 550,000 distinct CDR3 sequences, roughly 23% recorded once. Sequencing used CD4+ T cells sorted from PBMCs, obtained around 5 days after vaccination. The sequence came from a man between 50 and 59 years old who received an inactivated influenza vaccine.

Written as DNA, the CDR3 is TGTGCCTGGAGGGAGAAACAGGGGGCTCGGCAGACCCAGTACTTC. Residues: CAWREKQGARQTQYF. The J gene is TRBJ2-5, the V gene TRBV30; 9 positions match TRBD1. Trimming cost V 3 bases and J 6 bases; bases outside gene matches: 11. The CDR3 has 15 residues. Germline CDR1 reads GTSNPN; CDR2 reads SVGIG (reference sequence).